This T cell receptor (beta chain) was profiled in a study of cytomegalovirus exposure and HLA in healthy donors. Points from the study as a whole: In terms of immune exposure information, only CMV serostatus was available. Analysis was carried out at a later point, and it linked a missense DCLRE1C variant to TCR beta V- and J-gene trimming. In an earlier analysis, most TCR beta V segments were productive about 87% or about 30% of the time.

To note about this clone: Its matching antigen is unknown.

The PCR used 60 Vbeta and 13 Jbeta primers. The assay was immunoSEQ multiplex PCR, and TCRdb's table has in-frame clones only and misses some. In the table there are over 130,000 clones, 79% of which are singletons. The germline gives CDR1 MGHDK, CDR2 SYGVNS. The CDR3 loop spans 15 amino acids. The V gene lost 2 bases and the J gene lost 7 bases, with 14 bases spanning the gap. The clonotype was recovered from a human donor in good health. What was sequenced was PBMCs. V is TRBV25-1 and J is TRBJ1-4; D is perhaps TRBD1 (5 bases). This CDR3 reads CASSEMAGGIEKLFF. CDR3 DNA sequence: TGTGCCAGCAGTGAAATGGCGGGGGGTATTGAAAAACTGTTTTTT.